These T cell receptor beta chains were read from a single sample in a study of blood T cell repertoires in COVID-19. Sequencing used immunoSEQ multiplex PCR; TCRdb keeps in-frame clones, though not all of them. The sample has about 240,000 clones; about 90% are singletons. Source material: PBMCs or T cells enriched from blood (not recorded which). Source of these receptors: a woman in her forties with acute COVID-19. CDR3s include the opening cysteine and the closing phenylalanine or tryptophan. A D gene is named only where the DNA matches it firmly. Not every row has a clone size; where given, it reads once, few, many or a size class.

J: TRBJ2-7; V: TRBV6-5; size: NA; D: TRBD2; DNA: TGTGCCAGCAGTTACCTTAGCGGGAGGAACGACGAGCAGTACTTC; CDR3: CASSYLSGRNDEQYF
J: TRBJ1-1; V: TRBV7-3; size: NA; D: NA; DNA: TGTGCCAGCAGCGACACGAGGAACACTGAAGCTTTCTTT; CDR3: CASSDTRNTEAFF
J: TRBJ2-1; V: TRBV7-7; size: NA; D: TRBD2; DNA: TGTGCTAGCAGCTTAGCGGGAGCTTACAATGAGCAGTTCTTC; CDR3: CASSLAGAYNEQFF
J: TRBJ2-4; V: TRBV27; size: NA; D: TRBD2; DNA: TGTGCCAGCAGTTTGATCCCCCCTGGACTAGATTCTAACATTCAGTACTTC; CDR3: CASSLIPPGLDSNIQYF
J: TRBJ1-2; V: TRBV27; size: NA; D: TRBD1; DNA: TGTGCCAGCAGTCGGGGACAGGCATATGGCTACACCTTC; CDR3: CASSRGQAYGYTF
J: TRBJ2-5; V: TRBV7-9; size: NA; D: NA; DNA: TGTGCCAGCAGCTTAGATGGCGGGGTTGAGACCCAGTACTTC; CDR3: CASSLDGGVETQYF
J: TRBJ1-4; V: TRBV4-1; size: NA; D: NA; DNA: TGCGCCAGCAGCCAAGATCAGTACAAGATTTCAAATGAAAAACTGTTTTTT; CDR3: CASSQDQYKISNEKLFF
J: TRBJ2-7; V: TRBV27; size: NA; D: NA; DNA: TGTGCCAGCAGTTTTAAGCCACCCAATTCACAGGGATACTACTACGAGCAGTACTTC; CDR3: CASSFKPPNSQGYYYEQYF
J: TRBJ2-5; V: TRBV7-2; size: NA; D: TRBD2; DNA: TGTGCCAGCAGCTTAGCCAGCGGGGGCACGGGGACCCAGTACTTC; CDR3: CASSLASGGTGTQYF
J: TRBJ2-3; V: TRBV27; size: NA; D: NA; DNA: TGTGCCAGCACCACATCCGCCAGTGGAGCAGATACGCAGTATTTT; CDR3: CASTTSASGADTQYF
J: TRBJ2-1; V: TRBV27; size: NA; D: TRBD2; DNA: TGTGCCAGCAGTCCCGGGACTAGCGGGAGTGGAGATGAGCAGTTCTTC; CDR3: CASSPGTSGSGDEQFF
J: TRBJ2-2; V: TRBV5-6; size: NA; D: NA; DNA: TGTGCCAGCAGCGGGGCTAGGAATACCGGGGAGCTGTTTTTT; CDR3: CASSGARNTGELFF
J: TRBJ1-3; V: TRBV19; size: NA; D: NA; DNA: TGTGCCAGTAGTATAGATCGGTCGCATGCGTCCTCTGGAAACACCATATATTTT; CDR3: CASSIDRSHASSGNTIYF
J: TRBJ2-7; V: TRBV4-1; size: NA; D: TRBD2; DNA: TGCGCCAGCAGCCAAGAAAGCGGGACGATCTACGAGCAGTACTTC; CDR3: CASSQESGTIYEQYF
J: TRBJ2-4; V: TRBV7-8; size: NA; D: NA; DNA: TGTGCCAGCAGCTTAGGAGGCCTAGCCAAAAACATTCAGTACTTC; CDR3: CASSLGGLAKNIQYF
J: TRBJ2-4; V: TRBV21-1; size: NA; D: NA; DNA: TGTGCCAGCAGCAAAAAAGCTAGCGGGACTGGGGCCAAAAACATTCAGTACTTC; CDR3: CASSKKASGTGAKNIQYF
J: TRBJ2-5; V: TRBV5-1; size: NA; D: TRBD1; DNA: TGCGCCAGCAGGAGTAGGCAGGGGGCTGCTTTGGAGACCCAGTACTTC; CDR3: CASRSRQGAALETQYF
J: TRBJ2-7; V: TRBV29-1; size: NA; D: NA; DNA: TGCAGCGCCCGGAAGGGCGGGGACTCGAGCTCCTACGAGCAGTACTTC; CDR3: CSARKGGDSSSYEQYF
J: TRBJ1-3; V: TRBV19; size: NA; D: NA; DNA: TGTGCCAGTCCTGACACCATATATTTT; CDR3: CASPDTIYF
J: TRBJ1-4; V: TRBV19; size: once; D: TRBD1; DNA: TGTGCCAGTAGTAGCCCCAGGACAGGGAAGGATGAAAAACTGTTTTTT; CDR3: CASSSPRTGKDEKLFF
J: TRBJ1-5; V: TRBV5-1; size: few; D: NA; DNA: TGCGCCAGCAGCCCCGCAGGGTTGGGCAATCAGCCCCAGCATTTT; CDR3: CASSPAGLGNQPQHF
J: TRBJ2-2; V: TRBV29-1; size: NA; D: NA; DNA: TGCAGCGTTGATAAGGGGTTCGGGGAGCTGTTTTTT; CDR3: CSVDKGFGELFF
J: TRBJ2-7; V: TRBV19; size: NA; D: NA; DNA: TGTGCCAGTAGTAGGGGCTTGGGCGAGCAGTACTTC; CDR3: CASSRGLGEQYF
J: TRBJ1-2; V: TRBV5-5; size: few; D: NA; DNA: TGTGCCAGCAGCTTGTTAATTTTGGGCGGACAGCCTAACTATGGCTACACCTTC; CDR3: CASSLLILGGQPNYGYTF
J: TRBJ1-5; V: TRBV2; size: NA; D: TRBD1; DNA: TGTGCCAGCCGCTCACTAACAGGGGGCCGGCAGCCCCAGCATTTT; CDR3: CASRSLTGGRQPQHF
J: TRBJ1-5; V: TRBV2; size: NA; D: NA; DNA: TGTGCCAGCATGCGGGACCTGAACAATCAGCCCCAGCATTTT; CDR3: CASMRDLNNQPQHF
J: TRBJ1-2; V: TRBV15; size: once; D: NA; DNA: TGTGCCACCAGCAGAGGTGGCAGGGATCTGTATGGCTACACCTTC; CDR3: CATSRGGRDLYGYTF
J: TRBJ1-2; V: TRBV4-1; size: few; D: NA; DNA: TGCGCCAGCAGCCAAGATCCGTCCAGATTCTATGGCTACACCTTC; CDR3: CASSQDPSRFYGYTF
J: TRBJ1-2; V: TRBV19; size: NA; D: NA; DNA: TGTGCCAGTAGTGGCCGGGCGGGCTATGGCTACACCTTC; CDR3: CASSGRAGYGYTF
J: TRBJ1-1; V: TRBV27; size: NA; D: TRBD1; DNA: TGTGCCAGCAGTTTAGGCCGACAGGGAAGCACTGAAGCTTTCTTT; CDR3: CASSLGRQGSTEAFF
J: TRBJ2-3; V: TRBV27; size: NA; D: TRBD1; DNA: TGTGCCAGCAGCCCCGGGACAGGAAGCACAGATACGCAGTATTTT; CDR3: CASSPGTGSTDTQYF
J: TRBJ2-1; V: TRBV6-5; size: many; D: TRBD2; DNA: TGTGCCAGCAGTTCTTCTAGCGGGAGTTCCAATGAGCAGTTCTTC; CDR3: CASSSSSGSSNEQFF
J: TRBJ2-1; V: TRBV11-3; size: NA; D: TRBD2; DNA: TGTGCCAGCACCCCCCGAGGACTAGCGGGGGGCTACAATGAGCAGTTCTTC; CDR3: CASTPRGLAGGYNEQFF
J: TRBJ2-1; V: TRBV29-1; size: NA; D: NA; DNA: TGCAGCGTCGGGGGTAGCGTCTACAATGAGCAGTTCTTC; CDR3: CSVGGSVYNEQFF
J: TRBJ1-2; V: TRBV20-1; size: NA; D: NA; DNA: TGCAGTGCAAGGATAGGGGATGGCTACACCTTC; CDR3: CSARIGDGYTF
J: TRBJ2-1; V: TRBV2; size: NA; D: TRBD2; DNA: TGTGCCAGCAATACGGGACTAGCGTACAATGAGCAGTTCTTC; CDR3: CASNTGLAYNEQFF
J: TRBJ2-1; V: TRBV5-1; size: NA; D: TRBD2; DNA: TGCGCCAGCAGCCTCCAGGCTAGCGGGGTATACAATGAGCAGTTCTTC; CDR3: CASSLQASGVYNEQFF
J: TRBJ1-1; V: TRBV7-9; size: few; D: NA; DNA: TGTGCCAGCAGCCCTTTTTATGGCAACACTGAAGCTTTCTTT; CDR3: CASSPFYGNTEAFF
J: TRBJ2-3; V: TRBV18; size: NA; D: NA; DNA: TGTGCCAGCTCACCTAGGGGTCAACTCACAGATACGCAGTATTTT; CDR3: CASSPRGQLTDTQYF
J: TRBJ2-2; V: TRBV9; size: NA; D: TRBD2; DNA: TGTGCCAGCGGGGGACTAGCGGGAGGCTACACCGGGGAGCTGTTTTTT; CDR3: CASGGLAGGYTGELFF
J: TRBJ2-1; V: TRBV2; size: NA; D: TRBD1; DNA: TGTGCCAGCGCCAAGACAGGGGGTGGTGAGCAGTTCTTC; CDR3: CASAKTGGGEQFF
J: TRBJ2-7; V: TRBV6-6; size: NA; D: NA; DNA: TGTGCCAGCAGTTACCCCCCTGGGCGGGGCGAGCAGTACTTC; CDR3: CASSYPPGRGEQYF
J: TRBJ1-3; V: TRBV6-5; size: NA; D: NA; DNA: TGTGCCAGCAGTTGGACAGATTCTGGAAACACCATATATTTT; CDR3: CASSWTDSGNTIYF
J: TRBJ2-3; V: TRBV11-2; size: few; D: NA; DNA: TGTGCCAGCAGCTTAGATCTGGCCCCCTCAGATACGCAGTATTTT; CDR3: CASSLDLAPSDTQYF
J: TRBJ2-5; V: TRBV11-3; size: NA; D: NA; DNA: TGTGCCAGCAGCGCCGATGCGGAGGCTGCGGAAGAGACCCAGTACTTC; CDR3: CASSADAEAAEETQYF
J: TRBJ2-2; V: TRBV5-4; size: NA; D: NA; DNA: TGTGCCAGCAGCCTTCGGGGGGCCTCCGGGGAGCTGTTTTTT; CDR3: CASSLRGASGELFF